Sequencing of this T cell receptor (beta chain) was carried out in a study of blood T cell repertoires in COVID-19. Study background: Acute and convalescent COVID-19 samples came from the United States, Italy and Spain.

V was clipped by 1 base and J by 0 bases, with 10 bases between them. The CDR3 runs 16 residues. Germline CDR1 SEHNR, CDR2 FQNEAQ (reference sequence). Sequencing was performed with immunoSEQ multiplex PCR; in TCRdb, only in-frame clones are kept and a portion is missing. The table includes about 310,000 clones, around 90% detected once. This clonotype originated in a man between 18 and 29 years old with active or convalescent COVID-19. V is TRBV7-9 and J is TRBJ1-3; no clear D gene. The sequencing input was peripheral blood. Here the CDR3 DNA reads TGTGCCAGCAGCTTAGGGTCTCCACTCTCTGGAAACACCATATATTTT. As protein: CASSLGSPLSGNTIYF.